The 5 T cell receptor beta chains given below trace back to one sample, sequenced in a study of T cells expressing NK-cell markers. TCRdb reanalyzed the 5' RACE reads, giving one entry per CDR3 protein sequence and no DNA. The repertoire shows hundreds of thousands of distinct CDR3 sequences; the top ten hold less than 7.5%. Input material: blood T cells: a sorted CD56 or NKG2C T cell subset, CD4+ or CD8+ T cells, or bulk PBMC T cells (not recorded which). The receptors originated from a woman aged 18 to 75 in good health.

The chain employs TRBV11-2 and TRBJ2-1; the D call of TRBD2 rests on TCRdb alone, since no DNA is present to check it. Germline V CDR1 and CDR2: SGHAT, FQNNGV. This CDR3 contains 14 residues. CDR3 sequence reads: CASRRTSGVGEQFF. The whole variable domain, filled in from reference TRBV11-2 and TRBJ2-1, reads EAGVAQSPRYKIIEKRQSVAFWCNPISGHATLYWYQQILGQGPKLLIQFQNNGVVDDSQLPKDRFSAERLKGVDSTLKIQPAKLEDSAVYLCASRRTSGVGEQFFGPGTRLTVL.

The chain is built from TRBV7-2 and TRBJ1-1. CDR1 SGHTA and CDR2 FQGNSA come from the germline V gene. CDR3 length equals 11 residues. The CDR3 is CASSPDHGAFF.

The chain uses TRBV4-3 and TRBJ2-2; no DNA is available, so the TRBD2 call from TCRdb remains unchecked. The CDR3 contains 14 residues. From germline, CDR1 is LGHNA and CDR2 YSLEER. This CDR3 is CASRAGLVTGELFF.

The chain joins TRBV25-1 to TRBJ2-3; TCRdb's D call of TRBD1 is untestable without DNA. The CDR3 extends over 13 amino acids. Per the germline V gene, CDR1 is MGHDK and CDR2 is SYGVNS. CDR3 sequence reads: CATAWTGVYTQYF.

The J gene is TRBJ2-3, the V gene TRBV10-3; TCRdb's D call of TRBD1 is untestable without DNA. The CDR3 totals 13 residues. Germline V gene lookup returns CDR1 ENHRY and CDR2 SYGVKD. CDR3 sequence reads: CATAPGWTDTQYF.